The TCR beta chain under discussion was sequenced for a study of control samples from healthy donors and cancer patients. Produced via immunoSEQ multiplex PCR; TCRdb's table is partial and in-frame only. In the table there are more than 100,000 clones, 85% to 90% of which are singletons. V was clipped by 4 bases and J by 4 bases; unmatched bases: 6. Germline V gene sequence: CDR1 KGHDR, CDR2 SFDVKD. CDR3 length: 15 amino acids. The sequencing sample was made of PBMCs. The chain carries TRBV24-1 and TRBJ2-5; 9 positions agree with TRBD1. The receptor was isolated from a man aged 50 or older with head and neck cancer. The CDR3, as DNA: TGTGCCACCAGTGACCCAAACAGGGGGCGAGAGACCCAGTACTTC. Its protein is CATSDPNRGRETQYF.